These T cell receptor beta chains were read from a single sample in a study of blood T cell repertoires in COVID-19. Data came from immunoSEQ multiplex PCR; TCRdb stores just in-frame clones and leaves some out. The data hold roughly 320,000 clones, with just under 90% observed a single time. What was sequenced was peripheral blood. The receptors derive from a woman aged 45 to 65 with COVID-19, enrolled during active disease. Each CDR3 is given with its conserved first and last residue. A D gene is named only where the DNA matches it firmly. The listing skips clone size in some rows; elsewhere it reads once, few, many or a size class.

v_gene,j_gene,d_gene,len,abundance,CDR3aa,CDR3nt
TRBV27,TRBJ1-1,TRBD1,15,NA,CASSPVDRYNTEAFF,TGTGCCAGCAGTCCCGTGGACAGGTATAACACTGAAGCTTTCTTT
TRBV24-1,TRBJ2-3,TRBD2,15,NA,CATSTTSDRTDTQYF,TGTGCCACCAGTACCACTAGCGACCGCACAGATACGCAGTATTTT
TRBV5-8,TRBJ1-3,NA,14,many,CASSFQGSGNTIYF,TGTGCCAGCAGCTTCCAAGGTAGCGGAAACACCATATATTTT
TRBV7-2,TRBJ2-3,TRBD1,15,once,CASRSPGQGADTQYF,TGTGCCAGCAGATCGCCGGGACAGGGGGCGGATACGCAGTATTTT
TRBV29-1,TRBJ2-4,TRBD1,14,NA,CSATGGLAKNIQYF,TGCAGCGCTACAGGGGGGCTAGCCAAAAACATTCAGTACTTC
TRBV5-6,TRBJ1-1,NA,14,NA,CASSLVRGNTEAFF,TGTGCCAGCAGCTTGGTCAGAGGAAACACTGAAGCTTTCTTT
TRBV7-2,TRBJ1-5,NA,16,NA,CASSPNGRRGNQPQHF,TGTGCCAGCAGCCCAAACGGCAGGAGGGGCAATCAGCCCCAGCATTTT
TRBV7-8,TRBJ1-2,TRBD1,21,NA,CASSSTFVLDRGPHKNYGYTF,TGTGCCAGCAGCTCAACTTTTGTCCTGGACAGGGGGCCACACAAGAACTATGGCTACACCTTC
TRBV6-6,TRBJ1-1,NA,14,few,CASSYRGGNTEAFF,TGTGCCAGCAGTTACCGGGGGGGGAACACTGAAGCTTTCTTT
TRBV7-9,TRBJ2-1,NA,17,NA,CASSLRLGHVEGNEQFF,TGTGCCAGCAGCTTAAGATTGGGCCACGTCGAGGGCAATGAGCAGTTCTTC
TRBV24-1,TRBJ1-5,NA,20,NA,CATPRPMAAPRHVKNQPQHF,TGTGCCACCCCTCGGCCTATGGCCGCACCGAGACATGTCAAAAATCAGCCCCAGCATTTT
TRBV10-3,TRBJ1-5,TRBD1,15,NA,CAIRPGQADNQPQHF,TGTGCCATCAGGCCCGGACAGGCAGACAATCAGCCCCAGCATTTT
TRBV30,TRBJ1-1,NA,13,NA,CAWSGRGDTEAFF,TGTGCCTGGTCAGGCAGGGGAGACACTGAAGCTTTCTTT
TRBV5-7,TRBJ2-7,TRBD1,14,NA,CASRDRGYSYEQYF,TGTGCCAGCAGAGACAGGGGCTACTCCTACGAGCAGTACTTC
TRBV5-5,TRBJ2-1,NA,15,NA,CASSLDIQVYNEQFF,TGTGCCAGCAGCTTGGACATCCAGGTATACAATGAGCAGTTCTTC
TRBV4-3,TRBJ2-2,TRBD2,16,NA,CASSLGTSGRGGELFF,TGCGCCAGCAGCCTTGGGACTAGCGGGAGGGGAGGGGAGCTGTTTTTT
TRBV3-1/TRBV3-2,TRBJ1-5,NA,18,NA,CASSGNYGTGTNNQPQHF,TGTGCCAGCAGCGGAAATTACGGGACCGGGACAAACAATCAGCCCCAGCATTTT
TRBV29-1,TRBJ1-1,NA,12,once,CSVYRGVGEAFF,TGCAGCGTTTACCGGGGGGTCGGTGAAGCTTTCTTT
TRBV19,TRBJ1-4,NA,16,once,CASSPWSGTTNEKLFF,TGTGCCTCCTCCCCATGGTCGGGTACAACTAATGAAAAACTGTTTTTT
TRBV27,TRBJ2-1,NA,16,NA,CASSPGDLAPYNEQFF,TGTGCCAGCAGCCCCGGGGACTTGGCCCCGTACAATGAGCAGTTCTTC
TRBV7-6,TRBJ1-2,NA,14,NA,CASSPYKGLDGYTF,TGTGCCAGCAGCCCCTATAAAGGACTAGATGGCTACACCTTC
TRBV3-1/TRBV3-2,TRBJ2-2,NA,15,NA,CASSQLRQNTGELFF,TGTGCCAGCAGCCAACTACGACAGAACACCGGGGAGCTGTTTTTT
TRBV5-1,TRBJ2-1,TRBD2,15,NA,CASSSGTSVYNEQFF,TGCGCCAGCAGTTCCGGGACTAGCGTTTACAATGAGCAGTTCTTC
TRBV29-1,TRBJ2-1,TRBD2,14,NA,CSVEGGRGLNEQFF,TGCAGCGTTGAAGGCGGGAGAGGACTCAATGAGCAGTTCTTC
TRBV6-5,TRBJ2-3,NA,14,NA,CASSYSPQTATQYF,TGTGCCAGCAGTTACTCCCCACAGACAGCAACGCAGTATTTT
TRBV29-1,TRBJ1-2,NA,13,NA,CSVEKGEGYGYTF,TGCAGCGTTGAAAAGGGGGAGGGCTATGGCTACACCTTC
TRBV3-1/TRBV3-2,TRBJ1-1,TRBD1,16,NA,CASTDSMTGGRTEAFF,TGTGCCAGCACCGACTCCATGACAGGGGGCCGGACTGAAGCTTTCTTT
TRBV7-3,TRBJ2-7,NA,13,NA,CASSLLGLGEQYF,TGTGCCAGCAGCTTACTAGGCCTCGGAGAGCAGTACTTC
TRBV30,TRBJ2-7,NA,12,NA,CAWIRGTYEQYF,TGTGCCTGGATACGAGGGACCTACGAGCAGTACTTC
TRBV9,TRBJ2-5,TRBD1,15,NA,CASSARDRVGETQYF,TGTGCCAGCAGCGCCCGGGACAGGGTTGGTGAGACCCAGTACTTC
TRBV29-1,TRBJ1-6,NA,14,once,CSVGVAGQGSPLHF,TGCAGCGTTGGGGTGGCAGGGCAGGGGTCACCCCTCCACTTT
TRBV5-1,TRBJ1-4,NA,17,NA,CASRILTGNRQGEKLFF,TGCGCCAGCAGAATACTAACCGGTAACAGGCAAGGTGAAAAACTGTTTTTT
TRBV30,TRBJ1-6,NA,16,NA,CAWSGDRSSYNSPLHF,TGTGCCTGGAGTGGCGACAGGAGCTCCTATAATTCACCCCTCCACTTT
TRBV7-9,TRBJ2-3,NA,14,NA,CASSLAVGGDTQYF,TGTGCCAGCAGCTTAGCGGTAGGAGGAGATACGCAGTATTTT
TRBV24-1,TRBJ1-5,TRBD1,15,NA,CATSDSDRGGQPQHF,TGTGCCACCAGTGATTCCGACAGGGGCGGACAGCCCCAGCATTTT
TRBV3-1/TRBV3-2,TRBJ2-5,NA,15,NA,CASSQEWGTQETQYF,TGTGCCAGCAGCCAAGAATGGGGGACACAAGAGACCCAGTACTTC
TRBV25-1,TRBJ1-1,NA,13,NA,CASSDRVNTEAFF,TGTGCCAGCAGTGACCGAGTGAACACTGAAGCTTTCTTT
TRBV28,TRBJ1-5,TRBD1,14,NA,CASSLGQFNQPQHF,TGTGCCAGCAGTTTGGGACAGTTCAATCAGCCCCAGCATTTT
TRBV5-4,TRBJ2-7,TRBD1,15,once,CASSSGQGMSYEQYF,TGTGCCAGCAGCTCCGGACAGGGGATGTCCTACGAGCAGTACTTC
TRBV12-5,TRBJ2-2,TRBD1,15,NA,CASGRQGAGTGELFF,TGTGCTAGTGGTCGACAGGGGGCGGGCACCGGGGAGCTGTTTTTT
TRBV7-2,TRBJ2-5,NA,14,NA,CASSLRDRWETQYF,TGTGCCAGCAGCTTAAGAGACAGGTGGGAGACCCAGTACTTC
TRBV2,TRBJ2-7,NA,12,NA,CASTRQLYEQYF,TGTGCCAGCACTCGACAACTGTACGAGCAGTACTTC
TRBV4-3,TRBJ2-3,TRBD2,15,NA,CASSLRGLATDTQYF,TGCGCCAGCAGCCTCAGGGGACTAGCGACAGATACGCAGTATTTT
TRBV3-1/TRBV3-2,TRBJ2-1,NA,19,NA,CASSLPRGGGRATSNEQFF,TGTGCCAGCAGCCTACCCCGTGGGGGAGGACGGGCTACTTCCAATGAGCAGTTCTTC
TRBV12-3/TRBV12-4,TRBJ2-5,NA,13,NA,CASGRGYQETQYF,TGTGCCAGCGGAAGAGGGTACCAAGAGACCCAGTACTTC
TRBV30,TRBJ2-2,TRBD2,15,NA,CACGTSGRIAGELFF,TGTGCCTGTGGGACTAGCGGGAGAATCGCCGGGGAGCTGTTTTTT
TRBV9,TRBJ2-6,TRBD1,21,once,CASSDQYRPGQRIEGANVLTF,TGTGCCAGCAGCGACCAGTACCGCCCGGGACAGCGGATTGAAGGGGCCAACGTCCTGACTTTC
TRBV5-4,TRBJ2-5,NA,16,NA,CASSAPGVKYQETQYF,TGTGCCAGCAGCGCCCCGGGGGTGAAGTACCAAGAGACCCAGTACTTC
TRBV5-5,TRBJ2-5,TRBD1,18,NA,CASSLPGGTGLFQETQYF,TGTGCCAGCAGCTTGCCCGGCGGGACAGGGTTATTTCAAGAGACCCAGTACTTC
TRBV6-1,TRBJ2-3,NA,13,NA,CASSDPSTDTQYF,TGTGCCAGCAGTGACCCGAGCACAGATACGCAGTATTTT
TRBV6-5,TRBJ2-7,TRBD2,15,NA,CASNPTSGVYDGQYF,TGTGCCAGCAACCCGACTAGCGGGGTCTACGATGGGCAGTACTTC
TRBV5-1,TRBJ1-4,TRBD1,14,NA,CASSTRDSNEKLFF,TGCGCCAGCAGCACCCGGGACAGTAATGAAAAACTGTTTTTT